This TCR beta chain was recorded in a study of blood T cell repertoires in COVID-19. V lost 6 bases to trimming and J lost 5 bases, with 11 bases between them. CDR3 length: 13 residues. The germline V gene has CDR1 MDHEN and CDR2 SYDVKM. Only in-frame clones appear in the TCRdb table, and some are missing; sequencing was by immunoSEQ multiplex PCR. Found here are 200,000 or so clones, more than 70% of them singletons; the top ten hold about 20%. Material for sequencing was peripheral blood. This sequence joins TRBV28 and TRBJ1-5; no clear D gene. The clonotype comes from a person aged 65 to 85 with COVID-19, enrolled during active disease. The CDR3 loop is CASSQTVYQPQHF. The CDR3 nucleotides are TGTGCCAGCAGCCAAACAGTTTATCAGCCCCAGCATTTT. Full variable domain (outside the CDR3, taken from reference TRBV28 and TRBJ1-5): DVKVTQSSRYLVKRTGEKVFLECVQDMDHENMFWYRQDPGLGLRLIYFSYDVKMKEKGDIPEGYSVSREKKERFSLILESASTNQTSMYLCASSQTVYQPQHFGDGTRLSIL.